These 10 T cell receptor beta chains share one sample of origin, sequenced in a study of blood T cell repertoires in COVID-19. Repertoires were generated with immunoSEQ multiplex PCR, while TCRdb's copy carries only in-frame clones and drops some. Of fewer than 200,000 clones in the sample, roughly 80% are singletons; the top ten hold around 4.8%. Specimen: PBMCs or T cells enriched from blood (not recorded which). The receptors derive from a woman in her forties or fifties who had recovered from COVID-19.

This chain's CDR3 is CASSHGGVVYSPLHF. The CDR3 DNA is TGTGCCAGCAGCCATGGAGGGGTTGTTTATTCACCCCTCCACTTT. The chain joins TRBV11-1 to TRBJ1-6; tentatively, D is TRBD1 (5 bases). The CDR3 has 15 residues. Germline V lookup: CDR1 SGHAT, CDR2 FQDESV (reference sequence). V lost 5 bases and J 8 bases, leaving 16 bases between the germline ends.

The genes are TRBV19 and TRBJ2-3; the D is unclear. From germline, CDR1 is LNHDA and CDR2 SQIVND (reference sequence). Trimming took off 6 bases at V and 2 bases at J, with 9 bases between the two ends. The CDR3 consists of 13 residues. The CDR3 region is CASSGRLTDTQYF. The DNA for the CDR3 is TGTGCCAGTAGCGGCAGGCTCACAGATACGCAGTATTTT.

V usage is TRBV5-8 and J usage is TRBJ2-1, with D perhaps matching TRBD1 (5 bases). Germline V gives CDR1 SGHTS, CDR2 YDEGEE. Trimming shortened V by 4 bases and J by 0 bases, and 23 bases separated the two germline ends. The CDR3 is made up of 19 amino acids. The CDR3 DNA follows: TGTGCCAGCAGCCCCCCCTATAGCTGGGGCGAGCGCTCCTACAATGAGCAGTTCTTC. This gives the protein CASSPPYSWGERSYNEQFF.

The chain has TRBV10-3 and TRBJ1-6; D remains unclear. Trimming shortened V by 4 bases and J by 7 bases, and 14 bases separated the two germline ends. Germline loops: CDR1 ENHRY, CDR2 SYGVKD. This CDR3 has 15 amino acids. The CDR3 reads CAISGKELWNSPLHF. The CDR3 DNA reads TGTGCCATCAGTGGAAAGGAACTATGGAATTCACCCCTCCACTTT.

The chain joins TRBV18 to TRBJ2-7, with 9 bases aligning to TRBD1. Germline trimming cut 6 bases from V and 3 bases from J; bases unmatched to any gene: 6. This CDR3 comprises 14 residues. In germline, CDR1 is KGHSH, CDR2 LQKENI. Here the CDR3 reads CASSPDRGNYEQYV. The CDR3 DNA follows: TGTGCCAGCTCGCCCGACAGGGGGAACTACGAGCAGTACGTC.

The gene calls are TRBV20-1 and TRBJ1-1; a possible D gene is TRBD1 (5 bases). The germline V gene has CDR1 DFQATT and CDR2 SNEGSKA (reference sequence). The CDR3 is made up of 10 amino acids. This CDR3 reads CRGEGTEAFF. The CDR3 bases are TGCAGGGGGGAGGGAACTGAAGCTTTCTTT.

This chain links TRBV9 with TRBJ1-3; D not certain. The germline V gene has CDR1 SGDLS and CDR2 YYNGEE. V lost 0 bases to trimming and J lost 4 bases, with 14 bases between them. The CDR3 length is 16 residues. DNA for the CDR3: TGTGCCAGCAGCGTAGACCCGCTCGGGTCCGGAAACACCATATATTTT. Protein sequence: CASSVDPLGSGNTIYF. Full variable domain (outside the CDR3, taken from reference TRBV9 and TRBJ1-3): DSGVTQTPKHLITATGQRVTLRCSPRSGDLSVYWYQQSLDQGLQFLIQYYNGEERAKGNILERFSAQQFPDLHSELNLSSLELGDSALYFCASSVDPLGSGNTIYFGEGSWLTVV.

The chain is built from TRBV6-5 and TRBJ1-5; perhaps TRBD1 as D (5 bases). With 7 bases removed from V and 10 bases from J, the gap between germline ends came to 14 bases. The V gene's germline CDR1 is MNHEY and CDR2 SVGAGI. The CDR3 has 12 residues. The CDR3, as DNA: TGTGCCAGCACCGCGGGGGTAGGCCCCCAGCATTTT. Translated: CASTAGVGPQHF.

V and J are TRBV6-2 or TRBV6-3 and TRBJ2-5, with a tentative D call TRBD2 (6 bases). V was clipped by 0 bases and J by 1 base, with 9 bases between them. The germline V gene encodes CDR1 MNHEY and CDR2 SVGEGT. The length of the CDR3 is 15 residues. This CDR3 is CASSYSDGGQETQYF. In nucleotides, the CDR3 is TGTGCCAGCAGTTACTCGGACGGGGGCCAAGAGACCCAGTACTTC.

The CDR3: CASSRWDPGVEDGYTF. Written as DNA, the CDR3 is TGTGCCAGCTCACGGTGGGACCCGGGGGTGGAGGATGGCTACACCTTC. V gene TRBV18 combines with J gene TRBJ1-2; the D gene is possibly TRBD1 (5 bases). Germline assignment: CDR1 KGHSH and CDR2 LQKENI. CDR3 length: 16 residues. The V and J ends lost 4 bases and 6 bases respectively, with 21 bases between them.